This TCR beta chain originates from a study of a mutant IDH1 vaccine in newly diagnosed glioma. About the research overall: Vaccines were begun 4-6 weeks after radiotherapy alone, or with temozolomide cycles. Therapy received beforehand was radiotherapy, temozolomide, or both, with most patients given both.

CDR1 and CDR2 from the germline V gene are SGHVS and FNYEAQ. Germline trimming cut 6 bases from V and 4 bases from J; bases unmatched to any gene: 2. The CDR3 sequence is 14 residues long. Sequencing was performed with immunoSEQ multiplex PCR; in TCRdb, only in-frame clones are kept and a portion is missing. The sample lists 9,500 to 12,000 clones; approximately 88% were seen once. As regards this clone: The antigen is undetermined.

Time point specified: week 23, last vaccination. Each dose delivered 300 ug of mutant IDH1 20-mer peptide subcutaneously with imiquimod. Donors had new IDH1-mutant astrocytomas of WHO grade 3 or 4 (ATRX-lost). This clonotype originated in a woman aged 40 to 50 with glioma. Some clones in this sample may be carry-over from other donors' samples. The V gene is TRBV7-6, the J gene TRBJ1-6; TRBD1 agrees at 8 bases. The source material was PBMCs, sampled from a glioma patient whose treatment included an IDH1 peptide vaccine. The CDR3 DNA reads TGTGCCAGCAGACGACAGGGGTATAATTCACCCCTCCACTTT. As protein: CASRRQGYNSPLHF.